This TCR beta chain was observed in a study of lymphopenia after photon versus proton radiotherapy. Germline lookup yields CDR1 SGHTA and CDR2 FQGNSA. This CDR3 region has 14 residues. The V end lost 5 bases, the J end lost 3 bases, and 13 bases lay between the germline ends. Some clones are missing from TCRdb's copy, which holds only in-frame ones; the method was immunoSEQ multiplex PCR. This sample has about 70,000 clones, with roughly 92% found just once. The sequence came from a woman in her thirties or forties with cholangiocarcinoma. The genes are TRBV7-2 and TRBJ1-1; unclear D gene. The sample in question was peripheral blood, obtained from a patient treated with photon-based radiotherapy. The CDR3 protein is CASSIQGYDTEAFF. The CDR3 coding sequence is TGTGCCAGCAGCATACAAGGGTATGACACTGAAGCTTTCTTT.